This T cell receptor beta chain is from a study of monozygotic twins with cystic fibrosis. The CDR3 is 15 residues long. Trimming took off 1 base at V and 4 bases at J, with 11 bases between the two ends. Germline CDR1 and CDR2: SGHTA and FQGNSA. Repertoires were generated with immunoSEQ multiplex PCR, while TCRdb's copy carries only in-frame clones and drops some. The repertoire holds 30,000 to 35,000 clones, with under 95% as singletons. The TCR was taken from a girl aged 2 to 9 with cystic fibrosis. The rearrangement links TRBV7-2 to TRBJ1-5; a possible D gene is TRBD1 (6 bases). Sequencing input: blood. CDR3 loop: CASSLDGGRNQPQHF. CDR3 nucleotides: TGTGCCAGCAGCTTAGATGGGGGGCGAAATCAGCCCCAGCATTTT.